This is a list of T cell receptor beta chains from one sample in a study of control samples from healthy donors and cancer patients. The protocol was immunoSEQ multiplex PCR, while the TCRdb copy is restricted to in-frame clones and leaves out a portion. This table has 95,000 to 150,000 clones, 80% to 95% appearing once. Sample: blood. These receptors were collected from a woman between 18 and 29 years old in good health. The CDR3 runs from the conserved cysteine through the conserved F or W. D genes are given only for firm matches. Clone size is given for some rows only: seen once, a few or many times, or a class if the clone is expanded.

abundance: .
j_gene: TRBJ2-7
v_gene: TRBV28
d_gene: TRBD1
CDR3aa: CASSYRGPLIYEQYF
CDR3nt: TGTGCCAGCAGTTACAGGGGGCCCTTGATTTACGAGCAGTACTTC

abundance: .
j_gene: TRBJ1-1
v_gene: TRBV15
d_gene: .
CDR3aa: CATSRETGGMEAFF
CDR3nt: TGTGCCACCAGCAGAGAAACGGGGGGCATGGAGGCTTTCTTT

abundance: .
j_gene: TRBJ2-1
v_gene: TRBV6-5
d_gene: .
CDR3aa: CASSNKGPNEQFF
CDR3nt: TGTGCCAGCAGCAACAAGGGGCCCAATGAGCAGTTCTTC

abundance: .
j_gene: TRBJ2-1
v_gene: TRBV2
d_gene: .
CDR3aa: CASSEDPGDARFF
CDR3nt: TGTGCCAGCAGTGAAGATCCGGGGGATGCGAGGTTCTTC

abundance: .
j_gene: TRBJ2-3
v_gene: TRBV5-1
d_gene: .
CDR3aa: CASSPATERGTDTQYF
CDR3nt: TGCGCCAGCAGCCCAGCCACGGAGCGTGGCACAGATACGCAGTATTTT

abundance: .
j_gene: TRBJ2-3
v_gene: TRBV9
d_gene: .
CDR3aa: CASSGDTDTQYF
CDR3nt: TGTGCCAGCAGCGGGGACACAGATACGCAGTATTTT

abundance: .
j_gene: TRBJ2-1
v_gene: TRBV28
d_gene: .
CDR3aa: CASSTWISRANSSYNEQFF
CDR3nt: TGTGCCAGCAGTACCTGGATCTCGCGGGCCAATAGCTCCTACAATGAGCAGTTCTTC

abundance: .
j_gene: TRBJ2-5
v_gene: TRBV3-1/TRBV3-2
d_gene: TRBD2
CDR3aa: CASSQESSGVYWETQYF
CDR3nt: TGTGCCAGCAGCCAAGAGTCAAGCGGGGTTTATTGGGAGACCCAGTACTTC

abundance: .
j_gene: TRBJ2-1
v_gene: TRBV18
d_gene: TRBD2
CDR3aa: CASSPGLASNNEQFF
CDR3nt: TGTGCCAGCTCACCGGGACTAGCGTCGAACAATGAGCAGTTCTTC

abundance: once
j_gene: TRBJ2-3
v_gene: TRBV24-1
d_gene: .
CDR3aa: CATSEPTGEHTDTQYF
CDR3nt: TGTGCCACCAGTGAGCCGACAGGAGAACACACAGATACGCAGTATTTT

abundance: .
j_gene: TRBJ2-1
v_gene: TRBV7-7
d_gene: .
CDR3aa: CASSLSLSGQSSYNEQFF
CDR3nt: TGTGCCAGCAGCTTATCACTGTCAGGCCAGAGCTCCTACAATGAGCAGTTCTTC

abundance: .
j_gene: TRBJ1-1
v_gene: TRBV7-2
d_gene: .
CDR3aa: CASSKRGSYTEAFF
CDR3nt: TGTGCCAGCTCCAAGAGGGGGTCATACACTGAAGCTTTCTTT

abundance: .
j_gene: TRBJ1-1
v_gene: TRBV6-5
d_gene: .
CDR3aa: CASSLSGVRRNTEAFF
CDR3nt: TGTGCCAGCAGTTTATCTGGCGTACGGAGGAACACTGAAGCTTTCTTT

abundance: .
j_gene: TRBJ2-5
v_gene: TRBV30
d_gene: .
CDR3aa: CAWSVLVLQETQYF
CDR3nt: TGTGCCTGGAGTGTACTGGTCTTACAAGAGACCCAGTACTTC

abundance: .
j_gene: TRBJ1-1
v_gene: TRBV29-1
d_gene: .
CDR3aa: CSARINTEAFF
CDR3nt: TGCAGCGCCCGGATCAACACTGAAGCTTTCTTT

abundance: .
j_gene: TRBJ2-2
v_gene: TRBV9
d_gene: .
CDR3aa: CASSVAAATAGELFF
CDR3nt: TGTGCCAGCAGCGTAGCCGCGGCTACAGCCGGGGAGCTGTTTTTT

abundance: .
j_gene: TRBJ2-4
v_gene: TRBV10-1
d_gene: .
CDR3aa: CASSDPQWGGLTRAKNIQYF
CDR3nt: TGCGCCAGCAGTGATCCTCAGTGGGGGGGGCTCACGAGAGCCAAAAACATTCAGTACTTC

abundance: .
j_gene: TRBJ1-1
v_gene: TRBV25-1
d_gene: .
CDR3aa: CASSERRGQGTEAFF
CDR3nt: TGTGCCAGCAGTGAAAGGCGTGGGCAGGGCACTGAAGCTTTCTTT

abundance: .
j_gene: TRBJ2-3
v_gene: TRBV4-2
d_gene: .
CDR3aa: CASSQDQEDTQYF
CDR3nt: TGTGCCAGCAGCCAAGATCAGGAAGATACGCAGTATTTT

abundance: .
j_gene: TRBJ1-1
v_gene: TRBV23-1
d_gene: .
CDR3aa: CASSQSDRGENTEAFF
CDR3nt: TGCGCCAGCAGTCAATCGGACCGAGGGGAGAACACTGAAGCTTTCTTT

abundance: .
j_gene: TRBJ2-3
v_gene: TRBV24-1
d_gene: .
CDR3aa: CATSWQGTDTQYF
CDR3nt: TGTGCCACCAGTTGGCAGGGAACAGATACGCAGTATTTT

abundance: .
j_gene: TRBJ1-1
v_gene: TRBV5-6
d_gene: .
CDR3aa: CASSLAWASNTEAFF
CDR3nt: TGTGCCAGCAGCTTGGCCTGGGCGTCGAACACTGAAGCTTTCTTT

abundance: .
j_gene: TRBJ2-5
v_gene: TRBV5-6
d_gene: .
CDR3aa: CASSHRTAGTQYF
CDR3nt: TGTGCCAGCAGCCACAGGACAGCGGGGACCCAGTACTTC

abundance: few
j_gene: TRBJ2-5
v_gene: TRBV6-4
d_gene: TRBD2
CDR3aa: CASSDSAGGRETQYF
CDR3nt: TGTGCCAGCAGTGACTCGGCGGGAGGTAGAGAGACCCAGTACTTC

abundance: .
j_gene: TRBJ2-4
v_gene: TRBV4-3
d_gene: TRBD1
CDR3aa: CASSHLDRDQNIQYF
CDR3nt: TGCGCCAGCAGCCACCTCGACAGGGACCAAAACATTCAGTACTTC

abundance: .
j_gene: TRBJ1-1
v_gene: TRBV10-3
d_gene: TRBD1
CDR3aa: CAISAGQGVTEAFF
CDR3nt: TGTGCCATCAGTGCGGGACAGGGTGTGACTGAAGCTTTCTTT

abundance: few
j_gene: TRBJ2-4
v_gene: TRBV2
d_gene: .
CDR3aa: CASSEEVAKNIQYF
CDR3nt: TGTGCCAGCAGTGAAGAGGTAGCCAAAAACATTCAGTACTTC

abundance: .
j_gene: TRBJ2-7
v_gene: TRBV4-3
d_gene: TRBD1
CDR3aa: CASSQDFGTASYEQYF
CDR3nt: TGCGCCAGCAGCCAAGATTTCGGGACAGCCTCCTACGAGCAGTACTTC

abundance: .
j_gene: TRBJ2-7
v_gene: TRBV12-3/TRBV12-4
d_gene: TRBD1
CDR3aa: CASQQGYYEQYF
CDR3nt: TGTGCCAGCCAACAGGGGTACTACGAGCAGTACTTC

abundance: .
j_gene: TRBJ2-7
v_gene: TRBV4-3
d_gene: TRBD1
CDR3aa: CASSQDGGQAGEQYF
CDR3nt: TGCGCCAGCAGCCAAGATGGGGGACAGGCGGGCGAGCAGTACTTC

abundance: .
j_gene: TRBJ1-2
v_gene: TRBV21-1
d_gene: .
CDR3aa: CASSKGGQGYTF
CDR3nt: TGTGCCAGCAGCAAAGGGGGTCAGGGCTACACCTTC

abundance: .
j_gene: TRBJ2-5
v_gene: TRBV4-1
d_gene: TRBD2
CDR3aa: CASSLGLAEETQYF
CDR3nt: TGCGCCAGCAGCCTGGGACTAGCTGAAGAGACCCAGTACTTC

abundance: .
j_gene: TRBJ2-2
v_gene: TRBV2
d_gene: TRBD2
CDR3aa: CASMRGAGGITGELFF
CDR3nt: TGTGCCAGCATGAGGGGGGCGGGGGGGATAACCGGGGAGCTGTTTTTT

abundance: .
j_gene: TRBJ1-1
v_gene: TRBV29-1
d_gene: .
CDR3aa: CSVELGVTEAFF
CDR3nt: TGCAGCGTTGAGCTGGGGGTCACTGAAGCTTTCTTT

abundance: .
j_gene: TRBJ2-7
v_gene: TRBV27
d_gene: .
CDR3aa: CASSSTGTLGSYEQYF
CDR3nt: TGTGCCAGCAGTTCCACCGGGACCCTGGGCTCCTACGAGCAGTACTTC

abundance: .
j_gene: TRBJ2-5
v_gene: TRBV9
d_gene: TRBD1
CDR3aa: CASSPRGGPEETQYF
CDR3nt: TGTGCCAGCAGCCCGCGAGGGGGCCCCGAAGAGACCCAGTACTTC

abundance: .
j_gene: TRBJ2-1
v_gene: TRBV15
d_gene: TRBD2
CDR3aa: CATSQISGRKNNEQFF
CDR3nt: TGTGCCACCAGCCAAATTAGCGGGAGGAAAAACAATGAGCAGTTCTTC

abundance: .
j_gene: TRBJ1-3
v_gene: TRBV19
d_gene: .
CDR3aa: CASSVVRSSGNTIYF
CDR3nt: TGTGCCAGTAGTGTCGTCAGGAGCTCTGGAAACACCATATATTTT